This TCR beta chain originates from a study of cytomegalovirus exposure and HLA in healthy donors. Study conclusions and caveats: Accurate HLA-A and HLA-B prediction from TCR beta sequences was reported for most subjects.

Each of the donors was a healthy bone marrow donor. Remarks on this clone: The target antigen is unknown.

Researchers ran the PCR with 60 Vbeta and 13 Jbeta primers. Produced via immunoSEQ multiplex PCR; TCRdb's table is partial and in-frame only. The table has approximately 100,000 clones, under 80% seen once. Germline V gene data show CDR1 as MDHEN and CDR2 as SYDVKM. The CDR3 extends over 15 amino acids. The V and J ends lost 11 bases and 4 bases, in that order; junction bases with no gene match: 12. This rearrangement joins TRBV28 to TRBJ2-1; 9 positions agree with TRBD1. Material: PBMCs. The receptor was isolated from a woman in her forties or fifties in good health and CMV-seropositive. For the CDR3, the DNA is TGTGCCGGGGCTCGGGACAGGGAGGAATACAATGAGCAGTTCTTC. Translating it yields CAGARDREEYNEQFF.